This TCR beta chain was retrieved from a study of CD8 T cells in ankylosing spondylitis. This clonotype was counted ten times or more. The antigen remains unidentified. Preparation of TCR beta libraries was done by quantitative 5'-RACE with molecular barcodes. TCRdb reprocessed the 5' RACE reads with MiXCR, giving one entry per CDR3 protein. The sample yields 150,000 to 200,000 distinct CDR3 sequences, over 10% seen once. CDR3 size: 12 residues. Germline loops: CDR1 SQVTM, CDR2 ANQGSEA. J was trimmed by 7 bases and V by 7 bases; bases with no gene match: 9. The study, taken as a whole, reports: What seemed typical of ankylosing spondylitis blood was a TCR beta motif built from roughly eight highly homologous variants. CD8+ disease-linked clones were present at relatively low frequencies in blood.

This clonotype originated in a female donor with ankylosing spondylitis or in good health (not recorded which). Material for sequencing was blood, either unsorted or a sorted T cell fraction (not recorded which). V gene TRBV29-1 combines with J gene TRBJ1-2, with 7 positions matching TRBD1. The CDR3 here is CSDLQGVGGYTF. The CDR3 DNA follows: TGCAGCGACTTGCAGGGGGTGGGTGGCTACACCTTC.